The clone carrying this T cell receptor (beta chain) has a handful of counts. TCRdb reprocessed the 5' RACE reads with MiXCR, giving one entry per CDR3 protein. The table includes some 1,700,000 distinct CDR3 sequences, roughly 35% detected once. The sample belongs to a study of identical twins. The CDR3 extends over 13 amino acids. Trimming removed 3 bases at V and 2 bases at J, with 6 bases between. CDR1 is MNHNS and CDR2 is SASEGT in the germline V gene. The origin of this receptor is a newborn girl in good health. Sequencing was performed on cord blood. This chain uses TRBV6-1 with TRBJ2-3; D is undetermined. For the CDR3, the DNA is TGTGCCAGCAGTGACGTGTACACAGATACGCAGTATTTT. Its protein product is CASSDVYTDTQYF.